The source of this T cell receptor beta chain is a study of OX40 agonist ivuxolimab in advanced cancers. Across the study: Treatment of patients was with ivuxolimab, an agonistic anti-OX40 (CD134) antibody. Among those treated, three patients had partial responses, one with hepatocellular carcinoma and two with cutaneous melanoma. The dose-escalation cohort was over 65% male, with a mean age of 60 years, ranging roughly 23 to 90.

Blood samples were obtained at baseline, cycle 4 day 1, and cycle 7 day 1. The germline gives CDR1 GTSNPN, CDR2 SVGIG (reference sequence). V was pared by 0 bases and J by 10 bases, with 16 bases between. The length of the CDR3 is 14 residues. TCRdb's copy holds only in-frame clones and misses some; the assay was immunoSEQ multiplex PCR. The sample carries some 150,000 clones, about nine tenths recorded once. This sequence was found in an adult with an advanced solid tumor such as melanoma, head and neck, liver or kidney cancer. The sample was CD4+ or CD8+ T cells sorted from blood, taken in a trial of the OX40 agonist ivuxolimab. This chain connects TRBV30 to TRBJ2-1, with D maybe TRBD2 (6 bases). CDR3 nucleotide sequence: TGTGCCTGGAGTGTGGAGACGGCGGGGCAGGAGCAGTTCTTC. It is translated as CAWSVETAGQEQFF.